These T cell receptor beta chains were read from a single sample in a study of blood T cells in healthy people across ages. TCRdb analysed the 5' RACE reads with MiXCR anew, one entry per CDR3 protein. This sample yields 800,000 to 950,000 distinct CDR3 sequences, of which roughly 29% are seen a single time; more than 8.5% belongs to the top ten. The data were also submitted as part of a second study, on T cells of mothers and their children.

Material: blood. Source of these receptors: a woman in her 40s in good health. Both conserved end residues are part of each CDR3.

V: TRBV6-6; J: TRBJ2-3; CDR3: CASSTGTTADTQYF
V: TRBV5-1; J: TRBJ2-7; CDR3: CASSLHGSYEQYF
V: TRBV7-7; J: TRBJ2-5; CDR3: CASSLMIGGVNEQYF
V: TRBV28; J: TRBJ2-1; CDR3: CASSPGTVQQFF
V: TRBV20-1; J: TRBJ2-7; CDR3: CSARTAEGTYEQYF
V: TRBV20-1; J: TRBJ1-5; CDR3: CSAGQGGGNQPQHF
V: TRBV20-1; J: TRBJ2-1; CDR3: CSARVSYNEQFF
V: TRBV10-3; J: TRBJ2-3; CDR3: CAISETAGPTQYF
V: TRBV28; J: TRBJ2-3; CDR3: CASSRTGVRGDTQYF
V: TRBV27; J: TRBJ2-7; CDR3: CASSPQAGSYEQYF
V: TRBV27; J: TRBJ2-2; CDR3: CASSLTGTSTGELFF
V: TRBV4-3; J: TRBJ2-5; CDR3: CASSLDRRGGETQYF
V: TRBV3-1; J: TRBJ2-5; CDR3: CASSPWTGKETQYF
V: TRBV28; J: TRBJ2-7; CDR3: CVSSEHGTASYEQYF
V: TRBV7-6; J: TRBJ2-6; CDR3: CASHRGAPGANVLTF
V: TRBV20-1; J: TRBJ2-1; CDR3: CSASQSNYNEQFF
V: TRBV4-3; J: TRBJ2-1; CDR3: CASSPTWGRVGRNEQFF
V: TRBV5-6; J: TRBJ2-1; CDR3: CASSWVGDLLSYNEQFF
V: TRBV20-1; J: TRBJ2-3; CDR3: CSAWTPGGDTQYF
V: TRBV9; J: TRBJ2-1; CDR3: CASSPRLTSGGHNEQFF
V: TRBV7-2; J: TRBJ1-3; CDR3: CASSLRDRAINSGNTIYF
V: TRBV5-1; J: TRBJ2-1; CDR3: CASSLVRLAGETLYNEQFF
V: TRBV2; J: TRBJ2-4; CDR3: CASRGEEDKNIQYF
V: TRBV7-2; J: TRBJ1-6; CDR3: CASSLEGEMNSPLHF
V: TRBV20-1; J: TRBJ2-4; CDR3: CSARSGLAKNIQYF
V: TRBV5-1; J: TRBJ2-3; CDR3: CASSSGRQGATDTQYF
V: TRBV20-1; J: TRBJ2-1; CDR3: CSGGIDYNEQFF
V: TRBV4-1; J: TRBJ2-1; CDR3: CASSPQGAIYNEQFF
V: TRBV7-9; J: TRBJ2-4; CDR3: CASSSPQGNNIQYF
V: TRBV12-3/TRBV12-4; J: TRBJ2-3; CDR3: CASSPGAYRGTDTQYF
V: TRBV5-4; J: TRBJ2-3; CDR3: CASRGRGGTDTQYF
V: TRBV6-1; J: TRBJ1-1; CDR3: CASSERDNTEAFF
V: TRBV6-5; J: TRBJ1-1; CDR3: CASTLGVEAFF
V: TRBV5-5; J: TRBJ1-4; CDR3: CASSSGQLAEKLFF
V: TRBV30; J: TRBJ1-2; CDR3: CAWRSIQGVDGYTF